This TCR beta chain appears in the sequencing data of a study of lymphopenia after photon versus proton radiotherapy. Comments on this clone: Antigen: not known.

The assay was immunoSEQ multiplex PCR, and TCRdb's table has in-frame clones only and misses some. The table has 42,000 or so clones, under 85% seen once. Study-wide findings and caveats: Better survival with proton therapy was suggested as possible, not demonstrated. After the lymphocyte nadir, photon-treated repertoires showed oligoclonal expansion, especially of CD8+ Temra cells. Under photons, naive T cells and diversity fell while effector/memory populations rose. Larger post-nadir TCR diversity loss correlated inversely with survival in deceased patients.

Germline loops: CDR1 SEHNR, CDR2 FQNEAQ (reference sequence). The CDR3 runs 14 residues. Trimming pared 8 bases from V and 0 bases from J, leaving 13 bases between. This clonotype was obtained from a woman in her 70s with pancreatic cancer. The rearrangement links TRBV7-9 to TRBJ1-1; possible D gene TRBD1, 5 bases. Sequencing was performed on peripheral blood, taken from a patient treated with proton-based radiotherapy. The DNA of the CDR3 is TGTGCCAGCGACATTGGCAGGGTGAACACTGAAGCTTTCTTT. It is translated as CASDIGRVNTEAFF.